The sequence of this TCR beta chain was determined in a study of OX40 agonist ivuxolimab in advanced cancers. Background for the entire study: Ivuxolimab was a fully human IgG2 agonistic monoclonal antibody targeting the costimulatory receptor OX40 (CD134). Intravenous ivuxolimab was administered to patients every 2 weeks at six dose levels: 0.01, 0.1, 0.3, 1.5, 3 and 10 mg/kg. Of the roughly 50 dose-escalation patients, hepatocellular carcinoma was present in about 20, melanoma in around 15, renal cell carcinoma in 9 and head and neck cancer in 9. In the dose-escalation cohort, 70% to 90% of patients were male, and the mean age was approximately 60 years with a range of roughly 23 to 90. Patients were allowed to have had prior anti-PD-1, anti-PD-L1 or anti-CTLA-4 therapy, and around 41% of the dose-escalation patients had previously received checkpoint inhibitors. Three dose-escalation patients achieved partial responses, one with hepatocellular carcinoma and two with cutaneous melanoma. Peripheral TCRbeta sequencing was intended to test whether TCR sequence diversity was altered and clonal T-cell expansion was caused by ivuxolimab. The paper reports the monotherapy dose-escalation portion (N of about 47 patients) of the phase I ivuxolimab trial. General conclusions and limits of the study: Clonal expansion of both CD4+ and CD8+ blood T cells was observed from baseline to week 6 at doses 0.1 to 3.0 mg/kg. Low levels of normalized T-cell clonal expansion were also seen in some patients who did not respond. In partial responders in the 0.1-3.0 mg/kg groups, normalized peripheral clonal expansion was found to be among the lowest, especially among CD8+ T cells. On average, CD8+ T cells showed more expanded clones than CD4+ T cells after ivuxolimab. Antigen specificity was not determined for the clonally expanded peripheral T cells.

The trial excluded patients who had a history of autoimmune disease or were on systemic immunosuppression. Peripheral blood for TCR sequencing was collected from all dose cohorts at baseline, on cycle 4 day 1, and on cycle 7 day 1. The samples were taken from a phase I, first-in-human, multicenter, open-label dose-escalation trial of ivuxolimab. The trial enrolled adults with locally advanced or metastatic head and neck squamous cell, hepatocellular, melanoma or renal cell carcinoma. Before TCR sequencing, CD4+ and CD8+ T cells were separately sorted from peripheral blood. The germline V gene yields MNHEY for CDR1 and SVGAGI for CDR2. From the cysteine through the phenylalanine, the CDR3 covers 15 amino acids. Only the CDR3 part of the read is kept: 45 bases, read in frame from the first base. V was cut back by 6 bases and J by 8 bases, leaving a gap of 19 bases between them. Regarding this clone: Its cognate antigen has yet to be identified. Base qualities are not provided; no much larger clone lies one nucleotide away.

Genomic DNA was isolated from the sorted cells so that the TCRbeta CDR3 region could be sequenced. The immunoSEQ Assay was used to sequence the TCRbeta CDR3 regions. Imported from immuneACCESS, the table was reduced by TCRdb to in-frame sequences with V and J called. These copies leave out some clones; in studies compared against another copy, an unresolved V gene accounts for under half, and the cause of the remainder is not known. The sample includes just over 90,000 clones, with more than 90% observed a single time. The top ten clones comprise around 3.4% of the sample. The sequence was obtained from an adult with an advanced solid tumor such as melanoma, head and neck, liver or kidney cancer. The chain was built from TRBV6-5 and TRBJ1-4; TRBD1 is a weak D gene call, 6 bases matching. The source material was CD4+ or CD8+ T cells sorted from blood, sampled in a trial of the OX40 agonist ivuxolimab. CDR3 region: CASSPGGALMEKLFF. The sequenced DNA is TGTGCCAGCAGCCCCGGGGGGGCTCTTATGGAAAAACTGTTTTTT.